The next 19 T cell receptor beta chains were all read from a single sample in a study of T cell repertoires in cytomegalovirus infection. TCRdb independently ran MiXCR on the reads; one entry per CDR3 protein. Of around 280,000 distinct CDR3 sequences in the sample, about 9.2% are singletons; the top ten hold approximately 2.4%. The source material was PBMCs. These receptors were taken from a human donor in good health (CMV status not recorded). Some clones in this sample may be carry-over from other donors' samples.

This clonotype was recorded at least ten times. The CDR3 coding sequence is TGTGCCAGCAGCCGTACCACGGCCGACAATGAGCAGTTCTTC. Protein: CASSRTTADNEQFF. The chain combines TRBV7-3 with TRBJ2-1; D remains ambiguous. The V end was cut by 5 bases, the J end by 5 bases, with 13 bases between. The V gene's germline CDR1 is SGHTA and CDR2 FQGTGA. The CDR3 runs to 14 residues.

The sample holds many counts of this clonotype. V usage is TRBV28 and J usage is TRBJ2-1; 7 nucleotides align to TRBD1. This CDR3 has 15 amino acids. With V trimmed by 5 bases and J by 3 bases, 7 bases remained unmatched. CDR1 is MDHEN and CDR2 is SYDVKM in the germline V gene. The DNA of the CDR3 is TGTGCCAGCAGTGGGACAGCAACTCACTACAATGAGCAGTTCTTC. This encodes CASSGTATHYNEQFF.

This clonotype has at least ten counts. This chain connects TRBV7-2 to TRBJ2-1, with 10 nucleotides matching TRBD2. Per germline, CDR1 SGHTA and CDR2 FQGNSA. This CDR3 is built from 20 residues. J was trimmed by 0 bases and V by 1 base; bases with no gene match: 12. The CDR3 sequence: CASSLDPPSGGPSSYNEQFF. As DNA, the CDR3 is TGTGCCAGCAGCTTAGATCCTCCTAGCGGGGGCCCGAGCTCCTACAATGAGCAGTTCTTC. Supplemented by reference TRBV7-2 and TRBJ2-1, the full variable domain reads GAGVSQSPSNKVTEKGKDVELRCDPISGHTALYWYRQSLGQGLEFLIYFQGNSAPDKSGLPSDRFSAERTGGSVSTLTIQRTQQEDSAVYLCASSLDPPSGGPSSYNEQFFGPGTRLTVL.

The sample holds many counts of this clonotype. The J gene is TRBJ1-2, the V gene TRBV7-2, with D unresolved. The CDR3 is 14 amino acids. Germline CDR1 is SGHTA and CDR2 is FQGNSA. The V gene lost 1 base and the J gene lost 5 bases, with 11 bases spanning the gap. Written as DNA, the CDR3 is TGTGCCAGCAGCTTAGGGAGGATCCTATATGGCTACACCTTC. Its translation: CASSLGRILYGYTF.

The chain uses TRBV9 and TRBJ2-1, with a weak D call TRBD2 (5 bases). Germline CDR1 SGDLS, CDR2 YYNGEE. The CDR3 runs 14 residues. The germline V and J ends were trimmed by 7 bases and 2 bases, with 13 bases remaining between them. The CDR3 region has the DNA TGTGCCAGCCGGGGTAAGGGTGCCTACAATGAGCAGTTCTTC. Protein: CASRGKGAYNEQFF.

The V and J genes are TRBV19 and TRBJ2-7; 7 bases are a match to TRBD2. V shed 5 bases and J 1 base; nucleotides not matched to a gene: 5. Germline V lookup: CDR1 LNHDA, CDR2 SQIVND (reference sequence). The CDR3 loop spans 14 amino acids. The CDR3 protein is CASSPYGGSYEQYF. The DNA of the CDR3 is TGTGCCAGTAGTCCGTACGGGGGGTCCTACGAGCAGTACTTC.

The gene calls are TRBV4-3 and TRBJ1-1; no clear D. This CDR3 comprises 15 residues. Trimming took 0 bases from V and 0 from J, leaving 8 bases between them. Germline CDR1 is LGHNA and CDR2 is YSLEER. CDR3 sequence: CASSQDWTVNTEAFF. The CDR3 DNA reads as TGCGCCAGCAGCCAAGACTGGACGGTGAACACTGAAGCTTTCTTT.

This clonotype was picked up many times. The chain employs TRBV4-3 and TRBJ1-5, with a tentative D call TRBD1 (5 bases). The germline V gene has CDR1 LGHNA and CDR2 YSLEER. V was cut by 0 bases and J by 5 bases, with 11 bases left in between. The CDR3 totals 15 residues. The CDR3 sequence: CASSQDSGGHQPQHF. CDR3 bases: TGCGCCAGCAGCCAAGATTCCGGGGGACATCAGCCCCAGCATTTT.

This clonotype has a count of ten or more. V and J are TRBV7-9 and TRBJ2-7, with 8 bases aligning to TRBD1. CDR3 length equals 14 residues. Germline-derived CDR1 and CDR2 are SEHNR and FQNEAQ (reference sequence). V shed 5 bases, J shed 3 bases, and the junction held 6 bases outside the gene matches. The CDR3 loop reads CASSVSQGGYEQYV. DNA of the CDR3: TGTGCCAGCAGCGTCTCACAGGGGGGCTACGAGCAGTACGTC.

This clonotype was detected ten times or more. The CDR3 region has the DNA TGTGCCAGCAGTTACCCGCTTGGACAGGGTCAGGAGCCCTACAATGAGCAGTTCTTC. Protein sequence: CASSYPLGQGQEPYNEQFF. The chain has TRBV6-6 and TRBJ2-1, with TRBD1 matching over 8 bases. Germline V gene sequence: CDR1 MNHNY, CDR2 SVGAGI (reference sequence). Trimming took 2 bases from V and 2 from J; bases not matched to a gene: 14. The CDR3 contains 19 residues.

A remark on this clonotype: A read error is possible here, since a much larger clone lies one base away. The chain is built from TRBV28 and TRBJ1-1; D may be TRBD1 (5 bases). With 3 bases removed from V and 1 base from J, the gap between germline ends came to 12 bases. Germline assignment: CDR1 MDHEN and CDR2 SYDVKM. The CDR3 extends over 15 amino acids. The CDR3 loop reads CASSFPQGPNTEAFF. CDR3 DNA: TGTGCCAGCAGTTTCCCCCAGGGACCGAACACTGAAGCTTTCTTT.

This clonotype was detected ten times or more. The J gene is TRBJ1-5, the V gene TRBV20-1; TRBD1 is a possible D gene (5 bases). Germline CDR1 DFQATT, CDR2 SNEGSKA (reference sequence). This CDR3 is built from 14 residues. The V gene lost 5 bases and the J gene lost 6 bases, with 17 bases spanning the gap. For the CDR3, the DNA is TGCAGTGCTTCGACAGCGATAGCAAGTCAGCCCCAGCATTTT. Amino acids: CSASTAIASQPQHF.

This clonotype was recorded many times. The genes are TRBV4-2 and TRBJ1-5; D unclear. CDR3 length equals 17 residues. Germline lookup yields CDR1 LGHNA and CDR2 YNFKEQ. V was trimmed by 0 bases and J by 0 bases, leaving 12 bases between them. CDR3 protein: CASSQELAAVSNQPQHF. CDR3 in DNA: TGTGCCAGCAGCCAAGAACTCGCAGCTGTTAGCAATCAGCCCCAGCATTTT.

The rearrangement uses TRBV20-1 and TRBJ2-3, with 9 bases aligning to TRBD2. Germline assignment: CDR1 DFQATT and CDR2 SNEGSKA (reference sequence). V shed 6 bases and J 3 bases; nucleotides not matched to a gene: 4. The CDR3 covers 13 residues. As DNA, the CDR3 is TGCAGTGCACCTAGCGGGGAGACAGATACGCAGTATTTT. Its translation is CSAPSGETDTQYF.

There are many counts of this clonotype. V usage is TRBV20-1 and J usage is TRBJ1-5, with D maybe TRBD1 (5 bases). The CDR3 has 16 residues. Germline V gene lookup returns CDR1 DFQATT and CDR2 SNEGSKA (reference sequence). V was cut by 0 bases and J by 2 bases, with 14 bases left in between. The CDR3 nucleotides are TGCAGTGCTAGAGATCGGATAGGGGTGGGCAATCAGCCCCAGCATTTT. It specifies CSARDRIGVGNQPQHF.

This clonotype came up a few times. The gene calls are TRBV4-1 and TRBJ2-7; D may match TRBD1 or TRBD2 (5 bases each). V was clipped by 4 bases and J by 3 bases, with 16 bases between them. The CDR3 covers 15 residues. The germline CDR1 and CDR2 sequences are MGHRA and YSYEKL. CDR3 DNA sequence: TGCGCCAGCAGCCCAACAACCCTGGGGGACTACGAGCAGTACGTC. Translation: CASSPTTLGDYEQYV.

This clonotype was detected only a few times. This rearrangement joins TRBV10-2 to TRBJ2-7; 7 bases line up with TRBD1. The germline gives CDR1 WSHSY, CDR2 SAAADI. There are 13 residues in the CDR3. V lost 8 bases and J lost 2; bases outside the gene matches: 6. CDR3 in amino acids: CASLRDSPYEQYF. Here the CDR3 DNA reads TGCGCCAGCCTCCGGGACAGTCCCTACGAGCAGTACTTC.

This clonotype was seen repeatedly, ten times or more. V usage is TRBV18 and J usage is TRBJ2-7; D remains ambiguous. V was shortened by 3 bases and J by 4 bases, with 16 bases between the two germline ends. This CDR3 region has 15 residues. Germline-derived CDR1 and CDR2 are KGHSH and LQKENI. The CDR3 reads CASSPPGLGHYEQYF. CDR3 coding DNA: TGTGCCAGCTCACCCCCGGGCCTAGGCCATTACGAGCAGTACTTC.

This clonotype was observed many times. The CDR3 DNA reads as TGTGCCAGCAGTCCCTACCGAGGGACAGGGGGGAGCTCCTATAATTCACCCCTCCACTTT. Translation: CASSPYRGTGGSSYNSPLHF. The chain links TRBV6-2 or TRBV6-3 to TRBJ1-6, with 11 bases aligning to TRBD1. V shed 5 bases and J 0 bases; nucleotides not matched to a gene: 12. The CDR3 loop spans 20 amino acids. CDR1 and CDR2 from the germline V gene are MNHEY and SVGEGT.